Listed below are T cell receptor beta chains from one sample, sequenced in a study of OX40 agonist ivuxolimab in advanced cancers. Generated by immunoSEQ multiplex PCR, the TCRdb table keeps only in-frame clones and is missing some. The sample lists 95,000 to 150,000 clones; 75% to 90% were seen once. The material was CD4+ or CD8+ T cells sorted from blood, obtained in a trial of the OX40 agonist ivuxolimab. Source of these receptors: an adult with an advanced solid tumor such as melanoma, head and neck, liver or kidney cancer. CDR3s include the opening cysteine and the closing phenylalanine or tryptophan. The order of the fields is D gene, J gene, V gene, CDR3 DNA, CDR3 protein. D genes are given only for firm matches.

- | TRBJ2-1 | TRBV10-3 | TGTGCCATCAGTGTGATGACGGGCGGGGGCCTTCGCTCCTACAATGAGCAGTTCTTC | CAISVMTGGGLRSYNEQFF
- | TRBJ2-1 | TRBV7-6 | TGTGCCAGCAGCTTAGCGAGGGGGGGAGGCTACAATGAGCAGTTCTTC | CASSLARGGGYNEQFF
- | TRBJ1-1 | TRBV5-6 | TGTGCCAGCAGTGTGTGGCGGGGAACTTTGAACACTGAAGCTTTCTTT | CASSVWRGTLNTEAFF
- | TRBJ2-7 | TRBV11-2 | TGTGCCAGCAGCTTAAATCCCTACGAGCAGTACTTC | CASSLNPYEQYF
- | TRBJ1-2 | TRBV28 | TGTGCCAGCAGGACAGTCCAAAACTATGGCTACACCTTC | CASRTVQNYGYTF
- | TRBJ1-2 | TRBV20-1 | TGCAGTGCACTTAGACAGGGCTACACCTTC | CSALRQGYTF
TRBD2 | TRBJ2-7 | TRBV9 | TGTGCCAGCAGCCCGGTGGGAGCGGGGACCAACACCTACGAGCAGTACTTC | CASSPVGAGTNTYEQYF
- | TRBJ1-5 | TRBV2 | TGTGCCAGCAGTGATGGCAGGGCCAATCAGCCCCAGCATTTT | CASSDGRANQPQHF
- | TRBJ2-1 | TRBV6-1 | TGTGCCAGCAGTGAAGGGCAGGGGAGACACAATGAGCAGTTCTTC | CASSEGQGRHNEQFF
- | TRBJ2-5 | TRBV7-2 | TGTGCCAGCAGCCATAGCAGTGCCCAAGGGGAGACCCAGTACTTC | CASSHSSAQGETQYF
- | TRBJ2-7 | TRBV28 | TGTGCCAGCAGAATAGACTCCTCCTACGAGCAGTACTTC | CASRIDSSYEQYF
TRBD1 | TRBJ2-3 | TRBV7-2 | TGTGCCAGCAGCTTAGCGACAGGGGTAGGAGATACGCAGTATTTT | CASSLATGVGDTQYF
- | TRBJ2-1 | TRBV5-6 | TGTGCCAGCAGCTTGATTAACAACAATGAGCAGTTCTTC | CASSLINNNEQFF
- | TRBJ1-6 | TRBV28 | TGTGCCAGCAGCCCGGACATTGCCTATTCACCCCTCCACTTT | CASSPDIAYSPLHF
- | TRBJ1-5 | TRBV6-1 | TGTGCCAGCAGTGAAGCGCCTGATCGGCCCCAGCATTTT | CASSEAPDRPQHF
TRBD1 | TRBJ1-1 | TRBV30 | TGTGCCTGGAGTGTACTACGGCCAGGGGGCAAGACTGAAGCTTTCTTT | CAWSVLRPGGKTEAFF
TRBD1 | TRBJ2-4 | TRBV2 | TGTGCCAGCAGTGGCCGGACAGGGGGCGCCGGAAACATTCAGTACTTC | CASSGRTGGAGNIQYF
- | TRBJ2-1 | TRBV28 | TGTGCCAGCAGTTTAACGACCGAGGGCCTAGGTCCGTTCTTC | CASSLTTEGLGPFF
- | TRBJ1-4 | TRBV5-6 | TGTGCCAGCAGCTCGCCGGAGGGGATCAATGAAAAACTGTTTTTT | CASSSPEGINEKLFF
- | TRBJ2-1 | TRBV4-2 | TGTGCCAGCAGCCAAGAGGATGGGGGCCGGGGAGACAATGAGCAGTTCTTC | CASSQEDGGRGDNEQFF
- | TRBJ2-5 | TRBV11-2 | TGTGCCAGCAGCTTATCAGGCCAAGAGACCCAGTACTTC | CASSLSGQETQYF
- | TRBJ1-5 | TRBV28 | TGTGCCAGCAGAGGCACTTATCAGCCCCAGCATTTT | CASRGTYQPQHF